The 6 T cell receptor beta chains below come from one sample, sequenced in a study of cytomegalovirus exposure and HLA in healthy donors. Both 60 Vbeta primers and 13 Jbeta primers went into the PCR. TCRdb's table, derived via immunoSEQ multiplex PCR, lists solely in-frame clones and lacks some. The data hold around 120,000 clones, with 70% observed a single time. Sequencing was performed on PBMCs. All receptors come from a man aged 35 to 55 in good health and CMV-seropositive.

The chain uses TRBV7-9 and TRBJ1-1; TRBD1 agrees at 7 bases. V lost 5 bases to trimming and J lost 8 bases; unmatched junction nucleotides: 5. This CDR3 region has 12 residues. Germline CDR1 SEHNR, CDR2 FQNEAQ (reference sequence). This CDR3 reads CASSRRGAEAFF. The DNA for the CDR3 is TGTGCCAGCAGCCGCAGGGGGGCCGAAGCTTTCTTT. The complete variable domain, with remaining parts taken from reference TRBV7-9 and TRBJ1-1, reads DTGVSQNPRHKITKRGQNVTFRCDPISEHNRLYWYRQTLGQGPEFLTYFQNEAQLEKSRLLSDRFSAERPKGSFSTLEIQRTEQGDSAMYLCASSRRGAEAFFGQGTRLTVV.

V is TRBV9 and J is TRBJ2-1; TRBD2 is a possible D gene (6 bases). Germline V gene sequence: CDR1 SGDLS, CDR2 YYNGEE. This CDR3 spans 15 amino acids. V was clipped by 3 bases and J by 0 bases, with 10 bases between them. CDR3 DNA sequence: TGTGCCAGCAGCGCGGGAGCAGGCTCCTACAATGAGCAGTTCTTC. It yields the protein CASSAGAGSYNEQFF.

The CDR3 DNA reads TGTGCCAGCAGCTTAGAAGGGGGCAGGGAGACCCAGTACTTC. Encoded protein: CASSLEGGRETQYF. The V gene is TRBV5-4, the J gene TRBJ2-5; TRBD1 aligns across 7 bases. The J segment lost 5 bases and the V segment lost 2 bases, leaving 6 bases of the junction unmatched. CDR3 size: 14 residues. The V gene's germline CDR1 is SGHNT and CDR2 YYREEE (reference sequence).

The CDR3 loop reads CASSPGTGWISSNQPQHF. CDR3 bases: TGTGCCAGCTCACCGGGGACAGGGTGGATTAGTAGCAATCAGCCCCAGCATTTT. The V call is TRBV18, the J call TRBJ1-5; TRBD1 matches at 9 bases. J gave up 0 bases and V 3 bases, and 9 bases lay outside the gene matches. The CDR3 has 18 amino acids. The V gene's germline CDR1 is KGHSH and CDR2 LQKENI.

This clone appeared a few times. CDR3: CAISGSDRVAEAFF. CDR3 nucleotides: TGTGCCATCAGTGGCTCGGACAGGGTTGCTGAAGCTTTCTTT. V and J are TRBV10-3 and TRBJ1-1, with 8 bases that match TRBD1. Germline-derived CDR1 and CDR2 are ENHRY and SYGVKD. Trimming at V came to 4 bases and at J to 6 bases, leaving 7 bases not matched to a gene. This CDR3 spans 14 amino acids.

V and J are TRBV28 and TRBJ2-6; 7 nucleotides align to TRBD1. Germline CDR1 MDHEN, CDR2 SYDVKM. The CDR3 loop spans 14 amino acids. V trimming: 7 bases; J trimming: 3 bases; junction bases outside the gene matches: 3. CDR3 nucleotides: TGTGCCAGCACAACAGGGGTTGGGGCCAACGTCCTGACTTTC. Encoded protein: CASTTGVGANVLTF.